These 12 T cell receptor beta chains were sequenced from one sample in a study of CD8 T cells in ankylosing spondylitis. The study's findings and limits: There was a TCR beta motif, made of several highly homologous variants, that appeared characteristic of ankylosing spondylitis blood.

Each CDR3 protein is one row after TCRdb ran MiXCR on the 5' RACE reads. This sample yields approximately 500,000 distinct CDR3 sequences, of which about an eighth are seen a single time; over 6.5% belongs to the top ten. Antigens of these TCRs are unknown. Sequenced sample: blood, either unsorted or a sorted T cell fraction (not recorded which). Receptors originate from a male donor with ankylosing spondylitis.

The chain couples TRBV6-1 to TRBJ2-2; D remains ambiguous. This CDR3 has 18 residues. Germline assignment: CDR1 MNHNS and CDR2 SASEGT. V gave up 2 bases and J gave up 2 bases, with 18 bases separating them. CDR3 loop: CASSEPLRTRVNTGELFF. CDR3 sequence (DNA): TGTGCCAGCAGTGAACCCCTTAGGACCCGAGTCAACACCGGGGAGCTGTTTTTT.

The J gene is TRBJ2-1, the V gene TRBV4-2, with 8 bases matching TRBD2. The CDR3 length is 17 residues. V trimming: 1 base; J trimming: 3 bases; junction bases outside the gene matches: 8. Germline V gene sequence: CDR1 LGHNA, CDR2 YNFKEQ. The CDR3 protein is CASSQVVGSGVYNEQFF. CDR3 in DNA: TGTGCCAGCAGCCAAGTAGTTGGTAGCGGGGTCTACAATGAGCAGTTCTTC.

The table lists this clonotype with a few counts. V is TRBV27 and J is TRBJ1-1; tentatively, D is TRBD1 (5 bases). V dropped 8 bases and J dropped 12 bases, with 22 bases sitting between them. The CDR3 runs to 13 residues. Germline values: CDR1 MNHEY, CDR2 SMNVEV (reference sequence). The CDR3 DNA is TGTGCCAGCCGTGGGGACGCGGGGAGTGGATCTTTCTTT. It specifies CASRGDAGSGSFF.

The V call is TRBV2, the J call TRBJ1-5; D is unclear. Trimming took 7 bases from V and 0 from J, leaving 13 bases between them. CDR1 and CDR2 (germline): SNHLY, FYNNEI. This CDR3 contains 15 residues. The CDR3 loop is CASTPQRASNQPQHF. Written as DNA, the CDR3 is TGTGCCAGCACCCCGCAGAGAGCTAGCAATCAGCCCCAGCATTTT.

This clonotype was counted a few times. This chain links TRBV6-8 with TRBJ1-2; D gene uncertain. V gave up 8 bases and J gave up 7 bases, with 8 bases separating them. The V gene's germline CDR1 is MNHGY and CDR2 SAAAGT. The CDR3 totals 10 residues. The CDR3 coding sequence is TGTGCCAGCTTGTTGGCTGGCTACACCTTC. Translating it yields CASLLAGYTF.

This clonotype has more than one count but fewer than ten. This sequence joins TRBV29-1 and TRBJ2-5, with TRBD1 as a possible D gene (5 bases). Germline CDR1 is SQVTM and CDR2 is ANQGSEA. The V and J ends lost 6 bases and 4 bases respectively, with 12 bases between them. The CDR3 spans 12 residues. This CDR3 is CSVLRRGETQYF. The CDR3 DNA is TGCAGCGTACTCCGTAGGGGAGAGACCCAGTACTTC.

This clonotype was seen only a few times. The V gene is TRBV29-1, the J gene TRBJ2-2; a possible D gene is TRBD1 (5 bases). Germline V gene data show CDR1 as SQVTM and CDR2 as ANQGSEA. The CDR3 covers 13 residues. Trimming removed 3 bases at V and 3 bases at J, with 8 bases between. CDR3 in DNA: TGCAGCGTTGATACAGGCTACACCGGGGAGCTGTTTTTT. Translated, it gives CSVDTGYTGELFF.

CDR3 sequence reads: CASSSDIYGYTF. The CDR3 DNA reads TGTGCCAGTAGTTCCGACATCTATGGCTACACCTTC. The chain joins TRBV19 to TRBJ1-2, with unresolved D. The CDR3 totals 12 residues. Deletions cut 5 bases from V and 4 bases from J, with 8 bases between. Germline lookup yields CDR1 LNHDA and CDR2 SQIVND (reference sequence). The full variable domain, its missing parts supplied by reference TRBV19 and TRBJ1-2, is DGGITQSPKYLFRKEGQNVTLSCEQNLNHDAMYWYRQDPGQGLRLIYYSQIVNDFQKGDIAEGYSVSREKKESFPLTVTSAQKNPTAFYLCASSSDIYGYTFGSGTRLTVV.

This clonotype came up a few times. The gene calls are TRBV20-1 and TRBJ1-5; D not resolved. The CDR3 loop spans 18 amino acids. Trimming took off 1 base at V and 1 base at J, with 20 bases between the two ends. Germline CDR1 reads DFQATT; CDR2 reads SNEGSKA (reference sequence). CDR3 in DNA: TGCAGTGCTAGAGCCCATCCAGGTGATTATATGAGCAATCAGCCCCAGCATTTT. Protein sequence: CSARAHPGDYMSNQPQHF.

This clonotype was seen many times. The chain links TRBV7-9 to TRBJ2-1; possibly TRBD2 for D (5 bases). Per germline, CDR1 SEHNR and CDR2 FQNEAQ (reference sequence). V lost 0 bases, J lost 3 bases, and 12 bases lay in between. The CDR3 is 16 residues long. The CDR3 DNA reads TGTGCCAGCAGCTTAGCGCTAGGCGGGCTCTACAATGAGCAGTTCTTC. Its protein is CASSLALGGLYNEQFF.

This chain links TRBV10-3 with TRBJ1-1; D is uncertain. CDR1 is ENHRY and CDR2 is SYGVKD in the germline V gene. The CDR3 covers 16 residues. The V gene lost 0 bases and the J gene lost 1 base, with 12 bases spanning the gap. The DNA of the CDR3 is TGTGCCATCAGTGAGTCGGCCAGCATGGGGAACACTGAAGCTTTCTTT. It translates to CAISESASMGNTEAFF.

The chain recombines TRBV7-2 with TRBJ1-3; a weak D match, TRBD1 (5 bases). CDR1 is SGHTA and CDR2 is FQGNSA in the germline V gene. The CDR3 loop spans 15 amino acids. V lost 5 bases and J lost 0, with 11 bases in between. CDR3 sequence reads: CASSNRFSSGNTIYF. As DNA, the CDR3 is TGTGCCAGCAGCAACAGGTTCAGCTCTGGAAACACCATATATTTT.